This T cell receptor beta chain was found in a study of shared clonotypes between healthy human individuals. Clones were read by immunoSEQ multiplex PCR, and TCRdb kept only the in-frame ones, dropping some. The sample has 2,500,000 or so clones; over 85% are singletons. The length of the CDR3 is 13 residues. Trimming took 1 base from V and 6 from J, leaving 9 bases between them. Germline CDR1 reads SEHNR; CDR2 reads FQNEAQ (reference sequence). This TCR derives from a man aged 18 to 29 in good health. Some clones in this sample may be carry-over from other donors' samples. The rearrangement links TRBV7-9 to TRBJ1-1, with unresolved D. Sample: naive CD4+ T cells from PBMCs. Subset defined: CD45RA+ positively selected. The CDR3 region is CASSLGDLAEAFF. The CDR3 DNA follows: TGTGCCAGCAGCTTAGGAGATTTGGCTGAAGCTTTCTTT.